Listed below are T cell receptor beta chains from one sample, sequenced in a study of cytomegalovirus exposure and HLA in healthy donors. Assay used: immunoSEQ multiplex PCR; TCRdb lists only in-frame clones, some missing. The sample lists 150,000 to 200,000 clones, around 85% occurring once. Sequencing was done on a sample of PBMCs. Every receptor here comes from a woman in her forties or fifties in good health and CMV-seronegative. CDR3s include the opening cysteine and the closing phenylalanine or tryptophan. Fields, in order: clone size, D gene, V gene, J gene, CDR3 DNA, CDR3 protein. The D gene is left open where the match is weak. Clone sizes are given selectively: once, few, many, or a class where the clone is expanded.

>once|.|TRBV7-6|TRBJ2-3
TGTGCCAGCAGCTCTCAGGGACTTAGCACAGATACGCAGTATTTT
CASSSQGLSTDTQYF
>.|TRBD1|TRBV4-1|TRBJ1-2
TGCGCCAGCAGCCAATACCCAGGGGGCGGTTATGGCTACACCTTC
CASSQYPGGGYGYTF
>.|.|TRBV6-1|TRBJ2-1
TGTGCCAGCATCGGACGGGAGAACGGTAATGAGCAGTTCTTC
CASIGRENGNEQFF
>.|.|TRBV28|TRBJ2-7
TGTGCCAGCAGTTTATATGGCGCCCCAGAGGGGGAGGGTGACGAGCAGTACTTC
CASSLYGAPEGEGDEQYF
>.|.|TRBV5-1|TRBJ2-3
TGCGCCAGCAGCTTGGGAGGCTCCACAGATACGCAGTATTTT
CASSLGGSTDTQYF
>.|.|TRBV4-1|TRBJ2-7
TGCGCCAGCAGTCCCAGGGATCCTCCTCGGGACGAGCAGTACTTC
CASSPRDPPRDEQYF
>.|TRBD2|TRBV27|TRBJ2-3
TGTGCCAGCAGAGCCCTCGGACTAGCGGGAGGGAATAGCACAGATACGCAGTATTTT
CASRALGLAGGNSTDTQYF
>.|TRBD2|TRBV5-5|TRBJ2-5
TGTGCCAGCAGCTTGTGGGTAGCGGGAGGACGTCAAGAGACCCAGTACTTC
CASSLWVAGGRQETQYF
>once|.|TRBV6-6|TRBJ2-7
TGTGCCAGCAGTACCCAGGGATACTACGAGCAGTACTTC
CASSTQGYYEQYF
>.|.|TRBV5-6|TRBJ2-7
TGTGCCAGCAGCTTCTCAACTAGTCTCGACGAGCAGTACTTC
CASSFSTSLDEQYF
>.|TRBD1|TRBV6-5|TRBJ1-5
TGTGCCAGCAGTGGGGACAGGGGGTACAATCAGCCCCAGCATTTT
CASSGDRGYNQPQHF
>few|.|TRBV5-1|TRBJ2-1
TGCGCCAGCAGCTTAGGAGGTGAGCAGTTCTTC
CASSLGGEQFF
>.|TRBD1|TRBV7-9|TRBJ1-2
TGTGCCAGCAGCTCTTGGACAGGGGGCGCCGGAGGCTACACCTTC
CASSSWTGGAGGYTF
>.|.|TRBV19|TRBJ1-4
TGTGCCAGTAGTCCCCTGGGGAGTAATGAAAAACTGTTTTTT
CASSPLGSNEKLFF
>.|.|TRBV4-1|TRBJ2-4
TGCGCCAGCAGCCAAGCGGTAACAGTCATGGCCAAAAACATTCAGTACTTC
CASSQAVTVMAKNIQYF
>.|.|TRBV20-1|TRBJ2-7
TGCAGTGCCCAGGGGGGACACGAGCAGTACTTC
CSAQGGHEQYF
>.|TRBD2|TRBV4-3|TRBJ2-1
TGCGCCAGCAGCCAACTCAGCGGGAGGGCGGAAAATGAGCAGTTCTTC
CASSQLSGRAENEQFF
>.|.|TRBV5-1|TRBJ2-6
TGCGCCAGCAGCGCGGTGAGCTCTGGGGCCAACGTCCTGACTTTC
CASSAVSSGANVLTF
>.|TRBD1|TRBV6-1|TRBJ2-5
TGTGCCAGCACCCCAGCAAGGGGGCCAGGGAAGACCCAGTACTTC
CASTPARGPGKTQYF
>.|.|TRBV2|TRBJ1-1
TGTGCCAGCAGTACAGACTTTTATGGGAGGTCCAACACTGAAGCTTTCTTT
CASSTDFYGRSNTEAFF
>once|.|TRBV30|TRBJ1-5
TGTGCCTTCTCGGCGGGAGGTCAGCCCCAGCATTTT
CAFSAGGQPQHF
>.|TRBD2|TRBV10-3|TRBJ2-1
TGTGCCATCAGTGGAAAGCGGGAGGACTTATTTTTCAATGAGCAGTTCTTC
CAISGKREDLFFNEQFF
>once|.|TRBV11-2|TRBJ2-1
TGTGCCAGCAGCTTGCGGGTGGGGGGAGCCTCCGGAAACAATGAGCAGTTCTTC
CASSLRVGGASGNNEQFF
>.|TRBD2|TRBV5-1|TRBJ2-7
TGCGCCAGCAGTCCCCTAGCGGGGACACTCTACGAGCAGTACTTC
CASSPLAGTLYEQYF
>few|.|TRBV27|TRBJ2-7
TGTGCCAGCAAGAACTACCCGGAAGACGAGCAGTACTTC
CASKNYPEDEQYF
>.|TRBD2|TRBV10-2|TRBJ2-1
TGCGCCAGCAGAGCTCTGAGCGGGAGTAGAGATGAGCAGTTCTTC
CASRALSGSRDEQFF
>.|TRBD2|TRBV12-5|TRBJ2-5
TGTGCTAGTGGTTTGTTCCCCGGGACTAGCGGGAGGTTTTTGGGTCGAGAGACCCAGTACTTC
CASGLFPGTSGRFLGRETQYF
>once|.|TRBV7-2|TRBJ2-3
TGTGCCAGCAGCTTAGTCACATCGTACACAGATACGCAGTATTTT
CASSLVTSYTDTQYF
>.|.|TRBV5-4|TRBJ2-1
TGTGCCAGCAGCCCCACCGGGAGCTACAATGAGCAGTTCTTC
CASSPTGSYNEQFF
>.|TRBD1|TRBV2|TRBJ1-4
TGTGCCAGCCTCCGACAGGGGTTGGATAATGAAAAACTGTTTTTT
CASLRQGLDNEKLFF
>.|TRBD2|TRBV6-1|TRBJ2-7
TGTGCCAGCAGGGTAGCGGGACCGTTCTACGAGCAGTACTTC
CASRVAGPFYEQYF
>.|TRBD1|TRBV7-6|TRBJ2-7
TGTGCCAGCAGCTTAGCCGGACAGGCCTACGAGCAGTACTTC
CASSLAGQAYEQYF
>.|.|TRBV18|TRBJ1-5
TGTGCCAGCTCACCAACAACAGGGATTGGCAATCAGCCCCAGCATTTT
CASSPTTGIGNQPQHF
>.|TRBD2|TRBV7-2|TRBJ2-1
TGTGCCAGCAGCCCCCGGGCTAGCGGCTCCTACAATGAGCAGTTCTTC
CASSPRASGSYNEQFF
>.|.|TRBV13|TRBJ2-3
TGTGCCAGCAGCTTGAGAACTATTAGCACAGATACGCAGTATTTT
CASSLRTISTDTQYF
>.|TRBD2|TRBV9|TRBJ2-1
TGTGCCAGCAGCGTAGTTGGTAGCGGGAGCGTGCGGGAGCAGTTCTTC
CASSVVGSGSVREQFF
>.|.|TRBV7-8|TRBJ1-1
TGTGCCAGCAGCTTAGTAGGGGGAGTCGTGAACACTGAAGCTTTCTTT
CASSLVGGVVNTEAFF
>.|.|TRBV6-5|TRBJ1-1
TGTGCCAGCAGCATACAGGGGAACACTGAAGCTTTCTTT
CASSIQGNTEAFF
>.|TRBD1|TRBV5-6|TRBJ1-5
TGTGCCAGCAGCTTTCGACAGGGACGCCAGCCCCAGCATTTT
CASSFRQGRQPQHF